Reported below is one T cell receptor (beta chain). In the original processing: Amplification with reference gene primers provided the estimates of nucleated cell counts. The table came from immunoSEQ multiplex PCR; TCRdb's copy has only in-frame clones and leaves some out. V, J and clone size are taken as reported in that table, and D and trimming were inferred from the DNA itself. This table holds tens of thousands of clones, 84% found once. The record originates from a study of blood T cell repertoires in COVID-19. Study-level information: Acute-phase and convalescent COVID-19 samples originated in the United States, Italy and Spain. T cells, B-cell-depleted T cells, or PBMCs provided the cDNA or gDNA that served as material.

Germline trimming cut 3 bases from V and 6 bases from J; bases unmatched to any gene: 7. This CDR3 contains 14 residues. The germline V gene has CDR1 LGHDT and CDR2 YNNKEL (reference sequence). The material sequenced was peripheral blood. The sequence derives from a human donor in a cohort sampled during active COVID-19. This rearrangement joins TRBV3-1 (or the pseudogene TRBV3-2) to TRBJ1-1; 7 positions agree with TRBD1. CDR3: CASSHAARGAEAFF. DNA for the CDR3: TGTGCCAGCAGCCATGCGGCCAGGGGGGCTGAAGCTTTCTTT.